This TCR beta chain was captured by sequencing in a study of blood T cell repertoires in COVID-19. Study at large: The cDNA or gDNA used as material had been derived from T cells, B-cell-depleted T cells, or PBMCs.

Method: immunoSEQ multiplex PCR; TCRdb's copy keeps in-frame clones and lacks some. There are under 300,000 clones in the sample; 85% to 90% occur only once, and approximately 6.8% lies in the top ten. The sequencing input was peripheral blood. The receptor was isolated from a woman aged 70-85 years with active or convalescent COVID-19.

This CDR3 reads CASSLLLASDTQYF. The CDR3 DNA sequence: TGTGCCAGCAGCTTACTACTAGCATCGGATACGCAGTATTTT. V usage is TRBV7-2 and J usage is TRBJ2-3; tentatively, D is TRBD2 (6 bases). Germline CDR1 is SGHTA and CDR2 is FQGNSA. The CDR3 has 14 residues. Deletions cut 2 bases from V and 6 bases from J, with 12 bases between.